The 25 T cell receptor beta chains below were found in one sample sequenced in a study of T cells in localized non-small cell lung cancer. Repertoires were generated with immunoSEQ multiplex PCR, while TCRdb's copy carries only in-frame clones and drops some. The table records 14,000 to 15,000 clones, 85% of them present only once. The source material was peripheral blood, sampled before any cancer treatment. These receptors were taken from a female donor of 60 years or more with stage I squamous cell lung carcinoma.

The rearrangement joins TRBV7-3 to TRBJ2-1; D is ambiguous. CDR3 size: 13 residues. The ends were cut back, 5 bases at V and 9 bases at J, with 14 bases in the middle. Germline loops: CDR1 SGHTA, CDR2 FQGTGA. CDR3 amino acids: CASSLEAGPEQFF. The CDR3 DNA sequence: TGTGCCAGCAGCCTCGAGGCCGGGCCTGAGCAGTTCTTC.

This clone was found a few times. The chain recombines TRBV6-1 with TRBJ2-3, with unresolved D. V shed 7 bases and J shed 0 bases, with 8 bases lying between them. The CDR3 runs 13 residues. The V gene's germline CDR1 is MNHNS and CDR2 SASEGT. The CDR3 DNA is TGTGCCAGCAATACTCTTAGCACAGATACGCAGTATTTT. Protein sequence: CASNTLSTDTQYF.

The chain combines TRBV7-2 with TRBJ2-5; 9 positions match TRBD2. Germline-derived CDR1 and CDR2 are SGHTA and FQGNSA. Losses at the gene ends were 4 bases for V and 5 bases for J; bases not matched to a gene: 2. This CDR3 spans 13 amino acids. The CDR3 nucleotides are TGTGCCAGCAGCTCCGCGGGGGGGGAGACCCAGTACTTC. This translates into CASSSAGGETQYF.

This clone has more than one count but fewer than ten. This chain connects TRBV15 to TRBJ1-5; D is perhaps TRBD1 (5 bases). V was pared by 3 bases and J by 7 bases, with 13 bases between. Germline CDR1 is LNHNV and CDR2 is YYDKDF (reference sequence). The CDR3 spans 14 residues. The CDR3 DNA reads TGTGCCACCAGCAGGGATAAAGGGGTACAGCCCCAGCATTTT. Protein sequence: CATSRDKGVQPQHF.

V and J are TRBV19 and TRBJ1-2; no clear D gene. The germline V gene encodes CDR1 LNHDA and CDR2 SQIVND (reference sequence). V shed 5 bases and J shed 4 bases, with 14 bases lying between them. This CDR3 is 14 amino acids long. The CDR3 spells CASSPGKELYGYTF. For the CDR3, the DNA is TGTGCCAGTAGTCCCGGGAAGGAGCTCTATGGCTACACCTTC. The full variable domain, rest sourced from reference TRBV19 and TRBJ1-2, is DGGITQSPKYLFRKEGQNVTLSCEQNLNHDAMYWYRQDPGQGLRLIYYSQIVNDFQKGDIAEGYSVSREKKESFPLTVTSAQKNPTAFYLCASSPGKELYGYTFGSGTRLTVV.

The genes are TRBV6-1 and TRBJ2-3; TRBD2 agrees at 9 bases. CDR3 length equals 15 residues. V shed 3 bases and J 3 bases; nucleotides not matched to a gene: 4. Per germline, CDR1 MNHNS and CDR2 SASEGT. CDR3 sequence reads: CASSELAGSTDTQYF. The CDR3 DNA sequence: TGTGCCAGCAGTGAGCTAGCGGGGTCGACAGATACGCAGTATTTT.

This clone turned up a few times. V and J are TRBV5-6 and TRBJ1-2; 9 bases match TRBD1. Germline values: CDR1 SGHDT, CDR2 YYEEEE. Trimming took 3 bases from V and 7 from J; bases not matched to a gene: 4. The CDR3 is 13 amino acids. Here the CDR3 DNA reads TGTGCCAGCAGCTGGACAGGGGCCGGTGGCTACACCTTC. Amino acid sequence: CASSWTGAGGYTF.

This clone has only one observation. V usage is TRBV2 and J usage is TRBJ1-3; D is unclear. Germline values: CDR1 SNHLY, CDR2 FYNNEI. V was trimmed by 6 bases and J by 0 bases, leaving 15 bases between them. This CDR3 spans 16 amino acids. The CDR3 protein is CASRTRHGISGNTIYF. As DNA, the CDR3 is TGTGCCAGCAGGACCCGACACGGAATCTCTGGAAACACCATATATTTT.

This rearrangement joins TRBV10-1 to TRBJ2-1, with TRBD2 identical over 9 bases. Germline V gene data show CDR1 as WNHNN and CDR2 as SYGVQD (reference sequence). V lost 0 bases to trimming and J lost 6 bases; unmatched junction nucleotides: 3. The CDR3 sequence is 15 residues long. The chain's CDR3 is CASSESRGGLNEQFF. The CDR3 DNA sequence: TGCGCCAGCAGTGAGTCGCGGGGGGGCCTCAATGAGCAGTTCTTC.

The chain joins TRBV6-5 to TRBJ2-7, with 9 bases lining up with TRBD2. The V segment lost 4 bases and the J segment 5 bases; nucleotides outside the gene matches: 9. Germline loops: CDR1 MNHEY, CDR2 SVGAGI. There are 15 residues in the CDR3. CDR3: CASSSQGLAVDEQYF. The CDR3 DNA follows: TGTGCCAGCAGTTCCCAGGGACTAGCCGTTGACGAGCAGTACTTC.

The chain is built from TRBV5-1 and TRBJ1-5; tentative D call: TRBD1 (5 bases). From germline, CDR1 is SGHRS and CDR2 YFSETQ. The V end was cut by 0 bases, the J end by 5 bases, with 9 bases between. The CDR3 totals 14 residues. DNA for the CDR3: TGCGCCAGCAGCTTGGGAATGACAGATCAGCCCCAGCATTTT. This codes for CASSLGMTDQPQHF.

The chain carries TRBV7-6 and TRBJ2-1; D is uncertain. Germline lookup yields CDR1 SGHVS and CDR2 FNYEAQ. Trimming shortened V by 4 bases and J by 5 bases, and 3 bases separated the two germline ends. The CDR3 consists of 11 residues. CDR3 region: CASSSNNEQFF. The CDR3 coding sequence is TGTGCCAGCAGCTCAAACAATGAGCAGTTCTTC.

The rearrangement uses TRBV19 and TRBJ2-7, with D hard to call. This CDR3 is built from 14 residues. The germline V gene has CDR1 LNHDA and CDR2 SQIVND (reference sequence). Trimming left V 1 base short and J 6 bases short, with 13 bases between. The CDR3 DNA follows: TGTGCCAGTAGTATAGGTCGGGCCTCAGGCGAGCAGTACTTC. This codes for CASSIGRASGEQYF. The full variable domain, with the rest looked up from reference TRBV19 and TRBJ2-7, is DGGITQSPKYLFRKEGQNVTLSCEQNLNHDAMYWYRQDPGQGLRLIYYSQIVNDFQKGDIAEGYSVSREKKESFPLTVTSAQKNPTAFYLCASSIGRASGEQYFGPGTRLTVT.

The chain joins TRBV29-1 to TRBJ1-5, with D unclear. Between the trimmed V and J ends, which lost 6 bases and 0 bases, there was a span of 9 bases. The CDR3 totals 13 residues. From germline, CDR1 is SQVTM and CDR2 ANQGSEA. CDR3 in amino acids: CSVQATSNQPQHF. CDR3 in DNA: TGCAGCGTCCAGGCCACTAGCAATCAGCCCCAGCATTTT.

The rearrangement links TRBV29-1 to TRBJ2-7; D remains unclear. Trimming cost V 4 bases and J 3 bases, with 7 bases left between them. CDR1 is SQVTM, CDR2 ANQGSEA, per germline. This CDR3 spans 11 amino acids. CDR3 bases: TGCAGCGTTGTGAGCCTCTACGAGCAGTACTTC. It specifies CSVVSLYEQYF.

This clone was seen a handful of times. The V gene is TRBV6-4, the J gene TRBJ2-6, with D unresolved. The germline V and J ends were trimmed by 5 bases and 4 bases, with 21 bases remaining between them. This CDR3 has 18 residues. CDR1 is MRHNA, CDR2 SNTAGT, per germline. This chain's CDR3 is CASSNTAVGPGGANVLTF. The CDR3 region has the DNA TGTGCCAGCAGTAATACGGCTGTTGGCCCAGGAGGGGCCAACGTCCTGACTTTC.

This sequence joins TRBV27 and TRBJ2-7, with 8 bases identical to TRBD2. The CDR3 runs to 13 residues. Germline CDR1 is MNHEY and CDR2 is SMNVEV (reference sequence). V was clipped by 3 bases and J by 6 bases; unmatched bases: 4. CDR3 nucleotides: TGTGCCAGCAGTTTTACACTAGCGGTCGAGCAGTACTTC. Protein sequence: CASSFTLAVEQYF.

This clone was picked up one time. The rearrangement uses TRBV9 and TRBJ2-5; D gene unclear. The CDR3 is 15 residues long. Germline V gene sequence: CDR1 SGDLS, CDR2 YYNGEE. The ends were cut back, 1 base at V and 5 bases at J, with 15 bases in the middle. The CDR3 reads CASSVTSSRIETQYF. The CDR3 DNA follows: TGTGCCAGCAGCGTAACCTCTTCTCGAATTGAGACCCAGTACTTC.

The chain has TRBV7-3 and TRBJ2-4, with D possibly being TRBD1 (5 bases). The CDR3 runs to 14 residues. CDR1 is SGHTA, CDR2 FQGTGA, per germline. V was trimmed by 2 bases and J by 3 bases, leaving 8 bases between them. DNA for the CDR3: TGTGCCAGCAGCTTACAGGGTGACAAAAACATTCAGTACTTC. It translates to CASSLQGDKNIQYF.

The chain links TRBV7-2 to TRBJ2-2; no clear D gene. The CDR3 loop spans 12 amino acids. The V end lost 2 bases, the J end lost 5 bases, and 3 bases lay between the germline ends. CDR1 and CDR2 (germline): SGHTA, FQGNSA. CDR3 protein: CASSLRTGELFF. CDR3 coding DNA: TGTGCCAGCAGCTTACGTACCGGGGAGCTGTTTTTT.

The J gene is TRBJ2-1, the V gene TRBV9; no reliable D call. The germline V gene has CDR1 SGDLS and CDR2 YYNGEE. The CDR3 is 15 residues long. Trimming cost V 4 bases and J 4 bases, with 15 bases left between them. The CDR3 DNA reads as TGTGCCAGCAGCCCGGTTCCCGCTTTATACAATGAGCAGTTCTTC. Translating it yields CASSPVPALYNEQFF.

Here the CDR3 reads CASSLTERPGDEQFF. The DNA of the CDR3 is TGTGCCAGCAGCTTAACGGAGCGGCCTGGGGATGAGCAGTTCTTC. The J gene is TRBJ2-1, the V gene TRBV7-6; D perhaps matches TRBD2 (5 bases). The CDR3 spans 15 residues. Trimming pared 2 bases from V and 8 bases from J, leaving 16 bases between. The germline V gene has CDR1 SGHVS and CDR2 FNYEAQ.

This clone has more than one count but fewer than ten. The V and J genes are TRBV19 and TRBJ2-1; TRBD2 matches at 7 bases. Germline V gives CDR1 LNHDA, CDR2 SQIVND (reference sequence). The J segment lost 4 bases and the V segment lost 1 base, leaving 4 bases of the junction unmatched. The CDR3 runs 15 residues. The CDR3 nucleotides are TGTGCCAGTAGTATAGTGGCGGGAGCTTACAATGAGCAGTTCTTC. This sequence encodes CASSIVAGAYNEQFF.

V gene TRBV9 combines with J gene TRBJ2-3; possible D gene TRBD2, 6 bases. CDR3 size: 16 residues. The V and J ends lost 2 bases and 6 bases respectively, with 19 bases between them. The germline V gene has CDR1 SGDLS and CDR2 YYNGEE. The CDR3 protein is CASSVYRDSQTDTQYF. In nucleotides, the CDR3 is TGTGCCAGCAGCGTTTACCGGGACTCCCAGACGGATACGCAGTATTTT. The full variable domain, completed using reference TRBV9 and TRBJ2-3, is DSGVTQTPKHLITATGQRVTLRCSPRSGDLSVYWYQQSLDQGLQFLIQYYNGEERAKGNILERFSAQQFPDLHSELNLSSLELGDSALYFCASSVYRDSQTDTQYFGPGTRLTVL.

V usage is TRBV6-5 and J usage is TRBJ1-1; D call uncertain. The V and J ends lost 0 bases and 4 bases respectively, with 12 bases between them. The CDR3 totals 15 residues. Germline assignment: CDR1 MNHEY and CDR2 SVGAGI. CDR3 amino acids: CASSYSNRVATEAFF. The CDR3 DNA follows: TGTGCCAGCAGTTACTCGAATAGGGTGGCCACTGAAGCTTTCTTT.